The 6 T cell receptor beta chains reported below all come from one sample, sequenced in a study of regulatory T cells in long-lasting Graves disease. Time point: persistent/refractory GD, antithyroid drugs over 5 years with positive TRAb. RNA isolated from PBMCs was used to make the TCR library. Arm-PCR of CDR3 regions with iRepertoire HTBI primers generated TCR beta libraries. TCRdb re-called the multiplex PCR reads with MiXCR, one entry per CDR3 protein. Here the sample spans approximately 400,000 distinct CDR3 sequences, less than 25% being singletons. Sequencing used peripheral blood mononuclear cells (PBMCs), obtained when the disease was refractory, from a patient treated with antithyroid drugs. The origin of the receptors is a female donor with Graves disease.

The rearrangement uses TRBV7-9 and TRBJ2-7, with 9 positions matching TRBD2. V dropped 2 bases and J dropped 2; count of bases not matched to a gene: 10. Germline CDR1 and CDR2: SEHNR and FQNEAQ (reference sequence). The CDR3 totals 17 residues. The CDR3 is CASSLRLAVETAYEQYF. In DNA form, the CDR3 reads TGTGCCAGCAGCTTAAGACTAGCGGTCGAAACTGCCTACGAGCAGTACTTC.

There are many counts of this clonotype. The CDR3 protein is CAISEESSYNEQFF. The CDR3 nucleotides are TGTGCCATCAGTGAGGAGTCCTCCTACAATGAGCAGTTCTTC. The chain couples TRBV10-3 to TRBJ2-1; D is unclear. CDR1 is ENHRY, CDR2 SYGVKD, per germline. Trimming took off 2 bases at V and 0 bases at J, with 5 bases between the two ends. The CDR3 length is 14 residues.

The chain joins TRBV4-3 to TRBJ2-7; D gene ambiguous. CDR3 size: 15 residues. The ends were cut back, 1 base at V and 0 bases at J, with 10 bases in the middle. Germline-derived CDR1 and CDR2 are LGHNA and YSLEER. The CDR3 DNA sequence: TGCGCCAGCAGCCAAGGCTTAGGGATCTCCTACGAGCAGTACTTC. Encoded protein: CASSQGLGISYEQYF.

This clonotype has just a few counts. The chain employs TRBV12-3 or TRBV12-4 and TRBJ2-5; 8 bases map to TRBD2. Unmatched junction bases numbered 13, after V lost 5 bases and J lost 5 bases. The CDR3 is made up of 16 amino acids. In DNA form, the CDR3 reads TGTGCCAGCAGTACATATTCTCCGGGACTAGGGGAGACCCAGTACTTC. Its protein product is CASSTYSPGLGETQYF.

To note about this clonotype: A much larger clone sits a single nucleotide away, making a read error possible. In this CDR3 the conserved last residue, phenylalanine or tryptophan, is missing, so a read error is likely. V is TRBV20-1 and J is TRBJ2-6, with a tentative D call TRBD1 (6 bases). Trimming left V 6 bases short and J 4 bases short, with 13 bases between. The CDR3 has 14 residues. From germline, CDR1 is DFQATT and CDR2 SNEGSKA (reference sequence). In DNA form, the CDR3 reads TGCAGTGCGCAGGGGCTCTACGGGGCCAACGTCCTGACTTCC. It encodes CSAQGLYGANVLTS.

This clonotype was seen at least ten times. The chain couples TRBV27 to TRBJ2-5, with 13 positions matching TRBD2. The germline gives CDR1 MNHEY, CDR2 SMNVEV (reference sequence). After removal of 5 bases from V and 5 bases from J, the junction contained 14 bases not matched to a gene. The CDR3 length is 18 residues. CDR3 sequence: CASSPQPPGLAGFETQYF. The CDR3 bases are TGTGCCAGCAGTCCGCAACCTCCGGGACTAGCGGGGTTCGAGACCCAGTACTTC.